This T cell receptor beta chain was obtained from a study of technical replicates of blood from a handful of donors. This CDR3 spans 14 amino acids. V dropped 4 bases and J dropped 6; count of bases not matched to a gene: 7. From germline, CDR1 is SNHLY and CDR2 FYNNEI. Sequencing used immunoSEQ multiplex PCR; TCRdb keeps in-frame clones, though not all of them. The sample has more than 70,000 clones, around 96% seen once; the top ten hold 0.2%. The sample taken for sequencing was T cells isolated from PBMCs. The chain combines TRBV2 with TRBJ1-2, with 8 bases identical to TRBD1. The receptor was isolated from a human donor in good health. CDR3 DNA: TGTGCCAGCAGTGCTTATGGACAGGGCGATGGCTACACCTTC. This gives the protein CASSAYGQGDGYTF.